The next 20 T cell receptor beta chains were all read from a single sample in a study of blood T cells in healthy people across ages. Then a second PCR, running about 6 to 11 cycles, was carried out with a sample-barcoded 5' primer and a J-beta primer mix. A single record per CDR3 protein comes from TCRdb applying MiXCR to the 5' RACE reads. The sample has 780,000 or so distinct CDR3 sequences; 45% to 70% are singletons. Sequences were obtained from blood. The receptors derive from a man aged 40-50 years in good health.

This chain links TRBV6-1 with TRBJ1-6; no clear D. This CDR3 has 13 residues. V lost 3 bases to trimming and J lost 5 bases, with 5 bases between them. The germline V gene encodes CDR1 MNHNS and CDR2 SASEGT. The DNA of the CDR3 is TGTGCCAGCAGTGAGGTTCATAATTCACCCCTCCACTTT. This gives the protein CASSEVHNSPLHF.

This clonotype was seen a few times. The chain recombines TRBV28 with TRBJ2-6; D gene unclear. The germline V gene encodes CDR1 MDHEN and CDR2 SYDVKM. V was pared by 5 bases and J by 2 bases, with 10 bases between. CDR3 length: 15 amino acids. The CDR3 nucleotides read TGTGCCAGCAGTGCCGTTGGCGCTGGGGCCAACGTCCTGACTTTC. As protein: CASSAVGAGANVLTF.

V usage is TRBV7-9 and J usage is TRBJ1-4; D remains unclear. Germline CDR1 is SEHNR and CDR2 is FQNEAQ (reference sequence). This CDR3 spans 14 amino acids. With 7 bases removed from V and 7 bases from J, the gap between germline ends came to 16 bases. This CDR3 is CASTRQGSLEKLFF. For the CDR3, the DNA is TGTGCCAGCACCAGACAAGGGTCCCTTGAAAAACTGTTTTTT.

This clonotype was counted a few times. V is TRBV11-2 and J is TRBJ2-6; D unresolved. The V and J ends lost 4 bases and 2 bases respectively, with 12 bases between them. The CDR3 loop spans 16 amino acids. CDR1 SGHAT and CDR2 FQNNGV come from the germline V gene. The CDR3 protein is CASSSRVGAGANVLTF. CDR3 in DNA: TGTGCCAGCAGCTCCCGCGTTGGGGCTGGGGCCAACGTCCTGACTTTC.

The sample holds one count of this clonotype. This chain links TRBV6-6 with TRBJ1-2; weak D call: TRBD1 (6 bases). Germline V CDR1 and CDR2: MNHNY, SVGAGI (reference sequence). The CDR3 extends over 15 amino acids. The V end was cut by 0 bases, the J end by 2 bases, with 10 bases between. CDR3 amino acids: CASSYSAGENYGYTF. The DNA of the CDR3 is TGTGCCAGCAGTTACTCGGCAGGGGAGAACTATGGCTACACCTTC.

This clonotype was counted only a few times. The chain employs TRBV4-1 and TRBJ2-7; either TRBD1 or TRBD2 may supply D (5 bases each). CDR3 size: 15 residues. Germline-derived CDR1 and CDR2 are MGHRA and YSYEKL. V gave up 4 bases and J gave up 2 bases, with 15 bases separating them. The CDR3 reads CASSPRDVGTYEQYF. The CDR3 bases are TGCGCCAGCAGCCCCCGGGACGTAGGAACCTACGAGCAGTACTTC.

This chain connects TRBV28 to TRBJ1-1; 7 bases map to TRBD1. CDR1 and CDR2 from the germline V gene are MDHEN and SYDVKM. V lost 5 bases to trimming and J lost 3 bases; unmatched junction nucleotides: 9. The CDR3 covers 15 residues. This chain's CDR3 is CASSPWGQRDTEAFF. The DNA for the CDR3 is TGTGCCAGCAGTCCCTGGGGACAGAGGGACACTGAAGCTTTCTTT.

This clonotype was counted only a few times. CDR3 DNA: TGTGCCAGCAGTACCTCGAAACCTAACTATGGCTACACCTTC. Amino acids: CASSTSKPNYGYTF. The chain is built from TRBV6-5 and TRBJ1-2; no clear D gene. CDR1 is MNHEY, CDR2 SVGAGI, per germline. The CDR3 runs 14 residues. Trimming left V 5 bases short and J 0 bases short, with 10 bases between.

The V gene is TRBV7-9, the J gene TRBJ2-3; 11 bases fit TRBD2. Trimming took 5 bases from V and 6 from J; bases not matched to a gene: 10. The CDR3 consists of 16 residues. Germline CDR1 is SEHNR and CDR2 is FQNEAQ (reference sequence). CDR3 sequence: CASSQKSTSGADTQYF. Here the CDR3 DNA reads TGTGCCAGCAGCCAAAAATCGACTAGCGGGGCTGATACGCAGTATTTT.

The chain carries TRBV28 and TRBJ2-1, with 11 bases aligning to TRBD2. CDR3 length: 16 residues. Germline V CDR1 and CDR2: MDHEN, SYDVKM. Trimming cost V 2 bases and J 2 bases; bases outside gene matches: 2. CDR3 bases: TGTGCCAGCAGTTTACTAGCGGGAGGCGCCTACAATGAGCAGTTCTTC. It specifies CASSLLAGGAYNEQFF.

The CDR3 DNA reads TGTGCCAGCAGCCAAGCGGTAAGCGGGGGGGCCACAGATACGCAGTATTTT. Its protein is CASSQAVSGGATDTQYF. The chain is built from TRBV3-1 and TRBJ2-3, with TRBD2 matching over 10 bases. There are 17 residues in the CDR3. Germline V lookup: CDR1 LGHDT, CDR2 YNNKEL (reference sequence). Trimming removed 1 base from V and 2 bases from J; junction bases left unmatched: 6.

This clonotype was detected only a few times. The chain carries TRBV27 and TRBJ1-1; D possibly corresponds to TRBD1 (5 bases). The CDR3 is 14 residues long. The V gene lost 4 bases and the J gene lost 0 bases, with 9 bases spanning the gap. The V gene's germline CDR1 is MNHEY and CDR2 SMNVEV (reference sequence). The CDR3 DNA sequence: TGTGCCAGCAGTTGGAGGGGTGTGAACACTGAAGCTTTCTTT. It yields the protein CASSWRGVNTEAFF.

The rearrangement uses TRBV27 and TRBJ2-1, with 9 bases fitting TRBD2. The J segment lost 9 bases and the V segment lost 1 base, leaving 7 bases of the junction unmatched. This CDR3 is built from 15 residues. The germline V gene encodes CDR1 MNHEY and CDR2 SMNVEV (reference sequence). CDR3 sequence (DNA): TGTGCCAGCAGTTTATGGGCTAGCGGGGCGGGTGAGCAGTTCTTC. It encodes CASSLWASGAGEQFF.

This chain connects TRBV5-1 to TRBJ2-1; the D is unclear. V dropped 0 bases and J dropped 6 bases, with 10 bases sitting between them. The germline V gene has CDR1 SGHRS and CDR2 YFSETQ. This CDR3 is built from 14 residues. CDR3 coding DNA: TGCGCCAGCAGCTTGGCGACTGGCGGCAATGAGCAGTTCTTC. Its protein product is CASSLATGGNEQFF.

This chain uses TRBV5-1 with TRBJ2-1; 9 nucleotides match TRBD1. Germline V CDR1 and CDR2: SGHRS, YFSETQ. CDR3 length: 16 amino acids. J was trimmed by 9 bases and V by 1 base; bases with no gene match: 11. CDR3 region: CASSLFRDRESSEQFF. DNA of the CDR3: TGCGCCAGCAGCTTGTTCCGGGACAGGGAGTCCAGTGAGCAGTTCTTC.

The chain combines TRBV11-3 with TRBJ2-3; no definite D call. The CDR3 loop spans 12 amino acids. V was trimmed by 7 bases and J by 0 bases, leaving 5 bases between them. Germline assignment: CDR1 SGHNT and CDR2 YENEEA. CDR3 sequence: CASNFSTDTQYF. In nucleotides, the CDR3 is TGTGCCAGCAACTTCAGCACAGATACGCAGTATTTT.

The rearrangement links TRBV7-8 to TRBJ2-7; possible D gene TRBD2, 8 bases. This CDR3 contains 15 residues. V was shortened by 5 bases and J by 5 bases, with 19 bases between the two germline ends. Germline loops: CDR1 SGHVS, CDR2 FQNEAQ. The CDR3 sequence: CASSPPGLGQDEQYF. CDR3 nucleotide sequence: TGTGCCAGCAGCCCACCGGGACTAGGACAGGACGAGCAGTACTTC. Complete variable domain (other parts from reference TRBV7-8 and TRBJ2-7): GAGVSQSPRYKVAKRGQDVALRCDPISGHVSLFWYQQALGQGPEFLTYFQNEAQLDKSGLPSDRFFAERPEGSVSTLKIQRTQQEDSAVYLCASSPPGLGQDEQYFGPGTRLTVT.

A few counts support this clonotype. V usage is TRBV4-2 and J usage is TRBJ2-7, with D possibly TRBD2 on 5 matching bases. The ends were cut back, 4 bases at V and 7 bases at J, with 17 bases in the middle. In germline, CDR1 is LGHNA, CDR2 YNFKEQ. This CDR3 spans 14 amino acids. CDR3 sequence: CASSPNIYTGEQYF. The CDR3, as DNA: TGTGCCAGCAGCCCAAATATTTACACGGGAGAGCAGTACTTC.

Worth noting for this clonotype: A read error is possible here, since a much larger clone lies one base away. The chain carries TRBV20-1 and TRBJ1-2; tentative D call: TRBD1 (5 bases). Germline loops: CDR1 DFQATT, CDR2 SNEGSKA (reference sequence). The CDR3 is made up of 16 amino acids. Trimming removed 3 bases from V and 1 base from J, with 18 bases in between. The CDR3 protein is CSASDGRTYVNYGYTF. CDR3 DNA sequence: TGCAGTGCTAGCGATGGCAGGACATATGTTAACTATGGCTACACCTTC.

The chain has TRBV25-1 and TRBJ1-6; TRBD1 matches at 7 bases. This CDR3 has 15 residues. Germline V gives CDR1 MGHDK, CDR2 SYGVNS. The V segment lost 4 bases and the J segment 9 bases; nucleotides outside the gene matches: 9. The CDR3 protein is CASSVGQEPFSPLHF. In DNA form, the CDR3 reads TGTGCCAGCAGTGTCGGACAGGAACCCTTTTCACCCCTCCACTTT.